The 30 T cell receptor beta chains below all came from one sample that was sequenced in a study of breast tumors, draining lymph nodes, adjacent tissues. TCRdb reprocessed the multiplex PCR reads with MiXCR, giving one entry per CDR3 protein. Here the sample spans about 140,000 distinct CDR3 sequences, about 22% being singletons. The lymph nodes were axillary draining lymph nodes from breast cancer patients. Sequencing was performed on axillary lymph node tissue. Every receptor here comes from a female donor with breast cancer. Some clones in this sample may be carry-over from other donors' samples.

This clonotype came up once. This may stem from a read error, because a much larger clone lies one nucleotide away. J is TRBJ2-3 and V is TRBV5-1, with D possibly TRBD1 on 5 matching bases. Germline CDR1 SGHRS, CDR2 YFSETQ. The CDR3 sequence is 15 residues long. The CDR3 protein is CASSLSLGHADTRYF. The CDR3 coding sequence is TGCGCCAGCAGCTTGAGTTTGGGGCACGCAGATACGCGGTATTTT.

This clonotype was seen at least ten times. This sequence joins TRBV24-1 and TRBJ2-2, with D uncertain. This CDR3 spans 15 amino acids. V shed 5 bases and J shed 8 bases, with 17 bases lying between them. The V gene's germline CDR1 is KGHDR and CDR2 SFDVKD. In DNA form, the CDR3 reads TGTGCCACCAGTGGTTACGCAGGAGTCGGGGGGGAGCTGTTTTTT. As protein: CATSGYAGVGGELFF.

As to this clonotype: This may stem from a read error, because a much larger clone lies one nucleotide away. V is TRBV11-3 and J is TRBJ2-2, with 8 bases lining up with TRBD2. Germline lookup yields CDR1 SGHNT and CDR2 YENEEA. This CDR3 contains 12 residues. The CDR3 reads CASSPNSGELLF. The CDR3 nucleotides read TGTGCCAGCAGCCCAAATAGCGGGGAGCTGCTTTTT.

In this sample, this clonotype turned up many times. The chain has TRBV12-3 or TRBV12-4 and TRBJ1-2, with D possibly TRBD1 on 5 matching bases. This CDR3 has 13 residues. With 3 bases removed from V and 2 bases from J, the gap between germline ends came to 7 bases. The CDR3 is CASSFDRNYGYTF. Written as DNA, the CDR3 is TGTGCCAGCAGTTTCGACAGAAACTATGGCTACACCTTC.

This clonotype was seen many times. CDR3 region: CASSYSSPGNSYEQYF. In DNA, the CDR3 is TGTGCCAGCAGTTACTCGAGCCCAGGGAACTCCTACGAGCAGTACTTC. The chain has TRBV6-5 and TRBJ2-7; weak D call: TRBD1 (5 bases). CDR3 length equals 16 residues. Trimming took off 0 bases at V and 0 bases at J, with 12 bases between the two ends. Germline loops: CDR1 MNHEY, CDR2 SVGAGI.

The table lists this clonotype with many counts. CDR3 region: CASRLRAGGTGELFF. CDR3 bases: TGTGCCAGCAGATTGAGAGCGGGAGGGACCGGGGAGCTGTTTTTT. The rearrangement links TRBV12-3 or TRBV12-4 to TRBJ2-2, with TRBD2 matching 10 bases. The ends lost 6 bases at V and 5 bases at J; junction bases unmatched: 6. CDR3 length equals 15 residues.

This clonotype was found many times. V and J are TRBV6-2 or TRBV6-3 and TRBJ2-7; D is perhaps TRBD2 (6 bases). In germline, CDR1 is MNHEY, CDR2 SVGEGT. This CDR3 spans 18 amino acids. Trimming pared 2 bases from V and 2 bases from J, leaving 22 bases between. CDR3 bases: TGTGCCAGCAGTTACCTTATAAACTCGGGGGTTCTCCCCTACGAGCAGTACTTC. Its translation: CASSYLINSGVLPYEQYF.

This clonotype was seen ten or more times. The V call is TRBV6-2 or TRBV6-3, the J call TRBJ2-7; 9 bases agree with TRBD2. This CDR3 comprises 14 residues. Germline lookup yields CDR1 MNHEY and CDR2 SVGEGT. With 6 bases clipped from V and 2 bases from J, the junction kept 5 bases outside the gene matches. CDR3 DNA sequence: TGTGCCAGCAGCCCTGGACTAGCGCCCTACGAGCAGTACTTC. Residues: CASSPGLAPYEQYF.

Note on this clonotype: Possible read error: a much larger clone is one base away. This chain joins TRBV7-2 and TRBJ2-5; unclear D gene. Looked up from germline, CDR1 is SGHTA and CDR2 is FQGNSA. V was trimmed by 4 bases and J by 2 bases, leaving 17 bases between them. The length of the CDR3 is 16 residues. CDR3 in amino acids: CASSSVGRAVQETQYF. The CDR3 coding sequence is TGTGCCAGCAGCTCAGTAGGCCGGGCAGTGCAAGAGACCCAGTACTTC.

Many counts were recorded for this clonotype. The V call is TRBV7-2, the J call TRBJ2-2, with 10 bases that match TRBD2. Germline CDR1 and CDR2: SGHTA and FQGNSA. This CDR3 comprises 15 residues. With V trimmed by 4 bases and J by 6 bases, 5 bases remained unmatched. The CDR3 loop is CASSYIAGGPGELFF. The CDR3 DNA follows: TGTGCCAGCAGCTACATAGCGGGAGGTCCCGGGGAGCTGTTTTTT.

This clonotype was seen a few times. This CDR3 is CASSLTDSPYEQYF. In nucleotides, the CDR3 is TGTGCCAGCAGTTTAACGGACAGTCCCTACGAGCAGTACTTC. The chain joins TRBV28 to TRBJ2-7, with a weak D call TRBD1 (6 bases). Germline CDR1 MDHEN, CDR2 SYDVKM. The CDR3 length is 14 residues. Trimming took off 2 bases at V and 2 bases at J, with 10 bases between the two ends.

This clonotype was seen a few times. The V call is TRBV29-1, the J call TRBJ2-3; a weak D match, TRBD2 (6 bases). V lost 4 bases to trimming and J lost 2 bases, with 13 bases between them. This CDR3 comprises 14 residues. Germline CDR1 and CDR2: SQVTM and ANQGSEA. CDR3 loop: CSVGEAGSTDTQYF. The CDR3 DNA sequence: TGCAGCGTTGGGGAGGCGGGATCCACAGATACGCAGTATTTT.

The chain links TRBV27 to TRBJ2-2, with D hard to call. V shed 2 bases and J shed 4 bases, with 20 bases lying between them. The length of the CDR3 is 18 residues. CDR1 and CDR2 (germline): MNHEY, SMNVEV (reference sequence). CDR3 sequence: CASSLQFLAPLSTGELFF. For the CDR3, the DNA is TGTGCCAGCAGTTTACAGTTCCTTGCACCCTTGAGCACCGGGGAGCTGTTTTTT.

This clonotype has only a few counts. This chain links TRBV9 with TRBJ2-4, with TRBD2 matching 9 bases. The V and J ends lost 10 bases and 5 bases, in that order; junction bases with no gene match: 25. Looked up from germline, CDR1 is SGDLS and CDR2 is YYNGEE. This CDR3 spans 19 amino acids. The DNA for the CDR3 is TGTGCCGGACCAAAAAAATGGGGACTAGCCGGAGAAAGGGAAAACATTCAGTACTTC. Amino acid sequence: CAGPKKWGLAGERENIQYF.

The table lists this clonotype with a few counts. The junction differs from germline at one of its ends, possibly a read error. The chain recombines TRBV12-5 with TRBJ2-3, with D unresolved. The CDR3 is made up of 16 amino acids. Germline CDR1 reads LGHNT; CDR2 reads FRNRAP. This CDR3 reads CVSGLVRAGVGDTQYF. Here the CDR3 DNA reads TGTGTTAGTGGTTTGGTACGGGCAGGCGTTGGGGATACGCAGTATTTT.

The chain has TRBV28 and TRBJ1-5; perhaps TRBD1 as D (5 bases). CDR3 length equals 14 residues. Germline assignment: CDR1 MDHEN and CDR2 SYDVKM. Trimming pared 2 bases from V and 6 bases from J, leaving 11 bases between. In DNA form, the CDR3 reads TGTGCCAGCAGTTTAGTGCAGGGAGGTCAGCCCCAGCATTTT. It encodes CASSLVQGGQPQHF.

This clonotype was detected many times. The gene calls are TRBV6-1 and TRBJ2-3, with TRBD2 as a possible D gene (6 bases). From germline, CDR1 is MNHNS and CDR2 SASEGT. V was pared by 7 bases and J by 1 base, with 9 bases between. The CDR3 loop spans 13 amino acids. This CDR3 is CASNPGGTDTQYF. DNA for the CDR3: TGTGCCAGCAACCCGGGGGGCACAGATACGCAGTATTTT.

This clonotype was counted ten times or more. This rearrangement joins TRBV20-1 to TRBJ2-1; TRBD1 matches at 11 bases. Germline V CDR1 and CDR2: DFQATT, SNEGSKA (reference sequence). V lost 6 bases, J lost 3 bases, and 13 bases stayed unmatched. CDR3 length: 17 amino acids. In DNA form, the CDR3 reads TGCAGTGCCCCGGACAGGGGGCAGGGGGGCTACTACAATGAGCAGTTCTTC. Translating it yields CSAPDRGQGGYYNEQFF.

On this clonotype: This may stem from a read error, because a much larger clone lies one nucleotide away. The CDR3 DNA reads TGCAGCGTTAACCAGGACAGGGTGGGTGAGCAGTACTTC. Translation gives CSVNQDRVGEQYF. This chain uses TRBV29-1 with TRBJ2-7; 8 bases are a match to TRBD1. Trimming at V came to 5 bases and at J to 7 bases, leaving 10 bases not matched to a gene. This CDR3 is built from 13 residues. Per germline, CDR1 SQVTM and CDR2 ANQGSEA.

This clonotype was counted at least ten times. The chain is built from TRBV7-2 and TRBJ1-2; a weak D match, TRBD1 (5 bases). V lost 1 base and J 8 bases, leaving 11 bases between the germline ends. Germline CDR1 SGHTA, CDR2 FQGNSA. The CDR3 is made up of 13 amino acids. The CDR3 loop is CASSLGSGSGYTF. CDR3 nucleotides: TGTGCCAGCAGCTTAGGTTCAGGGAGCGGCTACACCTTC.

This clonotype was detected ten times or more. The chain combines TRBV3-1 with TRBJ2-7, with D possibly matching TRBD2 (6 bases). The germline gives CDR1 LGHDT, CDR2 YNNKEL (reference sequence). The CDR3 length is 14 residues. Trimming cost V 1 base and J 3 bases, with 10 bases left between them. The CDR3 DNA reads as TGTGCCAGCAGCCAAGCACGGGGGAACTACGAGCAGTACTTC. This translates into CASSQARGNYEQYF.

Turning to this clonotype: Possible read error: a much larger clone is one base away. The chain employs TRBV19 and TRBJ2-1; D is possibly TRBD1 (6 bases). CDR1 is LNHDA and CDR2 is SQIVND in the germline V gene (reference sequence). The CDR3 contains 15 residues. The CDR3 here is CAGSIRQAAYNEQFF. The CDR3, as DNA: TGTGCCGGTAGTATCAGACAGGCAGCATACAATGAGCAGTTCTTC. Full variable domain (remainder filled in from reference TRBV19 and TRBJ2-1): DGGITQSPKYLFRKEGQNVTLSCEQNLNHDAMYWYRQDPGQGLRLIYYSQIVNDFQKGDIAEGYSVSREKKESFPLTVTSAQKNPTAFYLCAGSIRQAAYNEQFFGPGTRLTVL.

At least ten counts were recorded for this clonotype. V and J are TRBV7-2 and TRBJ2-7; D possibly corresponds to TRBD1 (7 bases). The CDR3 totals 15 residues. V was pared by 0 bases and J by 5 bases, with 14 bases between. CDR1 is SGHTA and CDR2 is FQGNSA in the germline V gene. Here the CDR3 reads CASSLALGGGHEQYF. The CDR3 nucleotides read TGTGCCAGCAGCTTAGCGCTTGGAGGGGGCCACGAGCAGTACTTC. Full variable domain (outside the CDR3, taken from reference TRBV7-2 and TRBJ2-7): GAGVSQSPSNKVTEKGKDVELRCDPISGHTALYWYRQSLGQGLEFLIYFQGNSAPDKSGLPSDRFSAERTGGSVSTLTIQRTQQEDSAVYLCASSLALGGGHEQYFGPGTRLTVT.

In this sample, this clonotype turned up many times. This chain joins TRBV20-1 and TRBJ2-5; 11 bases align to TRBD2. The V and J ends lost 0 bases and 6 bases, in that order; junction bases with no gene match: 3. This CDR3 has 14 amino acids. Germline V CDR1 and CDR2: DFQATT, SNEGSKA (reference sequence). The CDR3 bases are TGCAGTGCTAGAGACGGGACTAGCGGAAAGACCCAGTACTTC. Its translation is CSARDGTSGKTQYF.

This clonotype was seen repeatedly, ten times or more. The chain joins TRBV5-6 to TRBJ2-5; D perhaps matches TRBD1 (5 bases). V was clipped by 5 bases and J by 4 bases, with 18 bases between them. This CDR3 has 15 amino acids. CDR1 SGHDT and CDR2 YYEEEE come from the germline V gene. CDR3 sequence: CASRPSMGRIETQYF. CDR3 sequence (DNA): TGTGCCAGCAGGCCCTCGATGGGGCGCATAGAGACCCAGTACTTC.

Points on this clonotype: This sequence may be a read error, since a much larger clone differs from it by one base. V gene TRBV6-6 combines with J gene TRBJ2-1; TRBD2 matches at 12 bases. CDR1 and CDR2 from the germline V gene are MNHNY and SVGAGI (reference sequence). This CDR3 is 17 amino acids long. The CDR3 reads CASSYRTSGNSYNGQFF. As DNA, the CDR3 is TGTGCCAGCAGTTACAGGACTAGCGGGAATTCCTACAATGGGCAGTTCTTC.

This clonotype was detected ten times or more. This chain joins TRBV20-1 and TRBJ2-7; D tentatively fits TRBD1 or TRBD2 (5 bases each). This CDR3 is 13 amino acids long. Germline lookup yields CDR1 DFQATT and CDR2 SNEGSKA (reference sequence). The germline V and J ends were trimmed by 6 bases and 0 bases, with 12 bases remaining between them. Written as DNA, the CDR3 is TGCAGTGCCGCCGGGGCCAACTCCTACGAGCAGTACTTC. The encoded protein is CSAAGANSYEQYF.

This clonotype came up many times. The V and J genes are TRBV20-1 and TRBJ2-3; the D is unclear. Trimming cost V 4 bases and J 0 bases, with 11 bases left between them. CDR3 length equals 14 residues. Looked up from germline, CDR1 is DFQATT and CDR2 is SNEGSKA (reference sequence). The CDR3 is CSATKSQSTDTQYF. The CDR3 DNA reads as TGCAGTGCTACTAAGAGCCAGAGCACAGATACGCAGTATTTT.

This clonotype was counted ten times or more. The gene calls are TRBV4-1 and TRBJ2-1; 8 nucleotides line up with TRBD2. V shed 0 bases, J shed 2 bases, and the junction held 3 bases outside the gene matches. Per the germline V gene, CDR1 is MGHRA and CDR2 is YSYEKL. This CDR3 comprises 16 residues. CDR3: CASSQDETSAYNEQFF. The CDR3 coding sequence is TGCGCCAGCAGCCAAGACGAGACTAGCGCCTACAATGAGCAGTTCTTC.

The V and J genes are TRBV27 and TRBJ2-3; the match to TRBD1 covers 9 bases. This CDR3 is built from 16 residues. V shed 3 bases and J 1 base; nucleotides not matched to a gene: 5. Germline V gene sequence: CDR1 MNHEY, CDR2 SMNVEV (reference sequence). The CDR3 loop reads CASSFLRTGGTDTQYF. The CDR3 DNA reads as TGTGCCAGCAGTTTCCTCCGGACAGGGGGCACAGATACGCAGTATTTT.